A single sample is the source of the 19 T cell receptor beta chains below, sequenced in a study of cytomegalovirus exposure and HLA in healthy donors. This PCR relied on a set of 60 Vbeta primers and 13 Jbeta primers. Only in-frame clones appear in the TCRdb table, and some are missing; sequencing was by immunoSEQ multiplex PCR. This repertoire shows over 20,000 clones, almost 70% found once; its top ten account for under 4.5%. The sequenced material came from PBMCs. The source is a woman in her forties or fifties in good health and CMV-seronegative.

The rearrangement uses TRBV2 and TRBJ1-5; 8 nucleotides match TRBD1. J lost 6 bases, V lost 5 bases, and 6 bases had no gene match. CDR1 is SNHLY, CDR2 FYNNEI, per germline. The CDR3 is made up of 14 amino acids. The CDR3 bases are TGTGCCAGCAGTAGCCAGGGGGCTGGTCAGCCCCAGCATTTT. This translates into CASSSQGAGQPQHF. Based on the CDR3 plus reference TRBV2 and TRBJ1-5, the full variable domain is EPEVTQTPSHQVTQMGQEVILRCVPISNHLYFYWYRQILGQKVEFLVSFYNNEISEKSEIFDDQFSVERPDGSNFTLKIRSTKLEDSAMYFCASSSQGAGQPQHFGDGTRLSIL.

J is TRBJ2-5 and V is TRBV6-4; TRBD1 might be the D (8 bases). This CDR3 contains 13 residues. V lost 5 bases, J lost 4 bases, and 11 bases lay in between. Germline CDR1 and CDR2: MRHNA and SNTAGT. The CDR3 DNA reads TGTGCCAGCAGTTACAGGGGGGGAGAGACCCAGTACTTC. It encodes CASSYRGGETQYF.

The chain joins TRBV10-3 to TRBJ1-6, with D possibly TRBD1 on 6 matching bases. Germline CDR1 ENHRY, CDR2 SYGVKD. The CDR3 has 16 amino acids. The V gene lost 0 bases and the J gene lost 9 bases, with 15 bases spanning the gap. The CDR3 region is CAISESRDQGSSPLHF. The CDR3 nucleotides read TGTGCCATCAGTGAGTCACGGGACCAGGGGAGTTCACCCCTCCACTTT.

The chain employs TRBV9 and TRBJ2-5; D remains ambiguous. Germline loops: CDR1 SGDLS, CDR2 YYNGEE. The CDR3 length is 13 residues. Trimming took 5 bases from V and 2 from J, leaving 10 bases between them. This CDR3 reads CASSGSSQETQYF. The DNA of the CDR3 is TGTGCCAGCAGTGGTAGCTCTCAAGAGACCCAGTACTTC.

A few counts support this clone. The chain employs TRBV5-1 and TRBJ1-1; D is perhaps TRBD1 (5 bases). The V end was cut by 5 bases, the J end by 0 bases, with 11 bases between. The V gene's germline CDR1 is SGHRS and CDR2 YFSETQ. This CDR3 has 14 amino acids. The CDR3 region has the DNA TGCGCCAGCAGAGGACAAGTCATGAACACTGAAGCTTTCTTT. Its protein is CASRGQVMNTEAFF.

This CDR3 reads CSPVTGGNEQFF. DNA for the CDR3: TGCAGCCCGGTCACAGGGGGCAATGAGCAGTTCTTC. The genes are TRBV29-1 and TRBJ2-1; 8 bases agree with TRBD1. Germline V CDR1 and CDR2: SQVTM, ANQGSEA. The CDR3 has 12 amino acids. Trimming took 8 bases from V and 6 from J; bases not matched to a gene: 6.

The V gene is TRBV5-1, the J gene TRBJ1-4, with D uncertain. Looked up from germline, CDR1 is SGHRS and CDR2 is YFSETQ. The CDR3 runs 14 residues. V was trimmed by 4 bases and J by 8 bases, leaving 15 bases between them. The CDR3 coding sequence is TGCGCCAGCAGCGTGGCCGGGAACAAAGAAAAACTGTTTTTT. Protein product: CASSVAGNKEKLFF. Full variable domain (missing parts from reference TRBV5-1 and TRBJ1-4): KAGVTQTPRYLIKTRGQQVTLSCSPISGHRSVSWYQQTPGQGLQFLFEYFSETQRNKGNFPGRFSGRQFSNSRSEMNVSTLELGDSALYLCASSVAGNKEKLFFGSGTQLSVL.

The V call is TRBV27, the J call TRBJ1-1; TRBD1 is a possible D gene (6 bases). The CDR3 is 13 residues long. Between the trimmed V and J ends, which lost 7 bases and 5 bases, there was a span of 14 bases. Per the germline V gene, CDR1 is MNHEY and CDR2 is SMNVEV (reference sequence). The CDR3 is CASNLQGGTEAFF. Here the CDR3 DNA reads TGTGCCAGCAATCTACAGGGAGGGACTGAAGCTTTCTTT.

This clone appeared a few times. The rearrangement uses TRBV21-1 and TRBJ1-4; the table's TRBD1 call for D was not verified on the DNA. TRBV21-1 is an annotated pseudogene. CDR3 length: 16 residues. The CDR3 loop is CASKKTGAATNEKLFF. The DNA for the CDR3 is TGTGCCAGCAAGAAAACAGGCGCCGCAACTAATGAAAAACTGTTTTTT.

In its sample, this clone was seen a few times. The rearrangement links TRBV7-8 to TRBJ1-3, with no clear D. Germline CDR1 SGHVS, CDR2 FQNEAQ. The CDR3 totals 15 residues. V was pared by 5 bases and J by 0 bases, with 11 bases between. This chain's CDR3 is CASSLPGYSGNTIYF. In DNA, the CDR3 is TGTGCCAGCAGCCTCCCGGGGTACTCTGGAAACACCATATATTTT.

The chain employs TRBV7-9 and TRBJ1-4; no clear D gene. Germline V gene data show CDR1 as SEHNR and CDR2 as FQNEAQ (reference sequence). CDR3 length equals 16 residues. Between the trimmed V and J ends, which lost 5 bases and 3 bases, there was a span of 16 bases. CDR3 loop: CASSPQRGLSNEKLFF. The CDR3 nucleotides read TGTGCCAGCAGCCCCCAGAGAGGGTTATCTAATGAAAAACTGTTTTTT.

V is TRBV5-1 and J is TRBJ2-3; 7 bases map to TRBD2. The CDR3 has 14 residues. CDR1 SGHRS and CDR2 YFSETQ come from the germline V gene. The V segment lost 5 bases and the J segment 5 bases; nucleotides outside the gene matches: 8. CDR3 DNA: TGCGCCAGCAGAAGGGCGGGAGAGGGAGATACGCAGTATTTT. This translates into CASRRAGEGDTQYF.

This chain joins TRBV14 and TRBJ1-2; no definite D call. CDR3 length: 13 residues. Germline V gene sequence: CDR1 SGHDN, CDR2 FVKESK. V dropped 3 bases and J dropped 7 bases, with 12 bases sitting between them. In DNA form, the CDR3 reads TGTGCCAGCAGCCAGGGTTACTCGGGTGGCTACACCTTC. Protein sequence: CASSQGYSGGYTF.

The chain joins TRBV5-8 to TRBJ1-1, with a tentative D call TRBD1 (6 bases). CDR3 length equals 13 residues. Germline lookup yields CDR1 SGHTS and CDR2 YDEGEE. V gave up 0 bases and J gave up 10 bases, with 13 bases separating them. CDR3 in DNA: TGTGCCAGCAGCTTGGCCGGGGGGGGCCGAGCTTTCTTT. This translates into CASSLAGGGRAFF. Together with reference TRBV5-8 and TRBJ1-1, the CDR3 gives the full variable domain: EAGVTQSPTHLIKTRGQQATLRCSPISGHTSVYWYQQALGLGLQFLLWYDEGEERNRGNFPPRFSGRQFPNYSSELNVNALELEDSALYLCASSLAGGGRAFFGQGTRLTVV.

The J gene is TRBJ2-7, the V gene TRBV2; the match to TRBD2 covers 13 bases. Germline loops: CDR1 SNHLY, CDR2 FYNNEI. The junction had 6 bases not matched to a gene; V was cut back by 6 bases and J by 1 base. This CDR3 contains 16 residues. CDR3 protein: CASRPSGLAGSYEQYF. CDR3 nucleotide sequence: TGTGCCAGCAGACCCTCGGGACTAGCGGGATCCTACGAGCAGTACTTC.

This chain connects TRBV6-1 to TRBJ1-1; D not certain. Germline V CDR1 and CDR2: MNHNS, SASEGT. This CDR3 region has 12 residues. The V gene lost 4 bases and the J gene lost 11 bases, with 14 bases spanning the gap. This CDR3 is CASSGGRSWAFF. In DNA form, the CDR3 reads TGTGCCAGCAGTGGTGGGAGGTCGTGGGCTTTCTTT.

The chain is built from TRBV7-9 and TRBJ2-7; possible D gene TRBD2, 6 bases. The CDR3 spans 13 residues. Germline values: CDR1 SEHNR, CDR2 FQNEAQ (reference sequence). V shed 5 bases and J shed 3 bases, with 11 bases lying between them. The CDR3 DNA follows: TGTGCCAGCAGCGTACCGGGACTCTACGAGCAGTACTTC. Residues: CASSVPGLYEQYF.

The chain carries TRBV9 and TRBJ2-3; D unclear. Germline V gene sequence: CDR1 SGDLS, CDR2 YYNGEE. V lost 7 bases and J 2 bases, leaving 17 bases between the germline ends. CDR3 length: 15 residues. CDR3 protein: CASSRNSLNTDTQYF. For the CDR3, the DNA is TGTGCCAGCTCGAGGAACTCCCTAAACACAGATACGCAGTATTTT. The whole variable domain, remainder taken from reference TRBV9 and TRBJ2-3, is DSGVTQTPKHLITATGQRVTLRCSPRSGDLSVYWYQQSLDQGLQFLIQYYNGEERAKGNILERFSAQQFPDLHSELNLSSLELGDSALYFCASSRNSLNTDTQYFGPGTRLTVL.

The chain has TRBV6-5 and TRBJ1-2, with a possible D match to TRBD1 (5 bases). Between the trimmed V and J ends, which lost 4 bases and 5 bases, there was a span of 11 bases. Germline CDR1 is MNHEY and CDR2 is SVGAGI. The CDR3 is made up of 13 amino acids. CDR3 sequence reads: CASSSARGYGYTF. The DNA for the CDR3 is TGTGCCAGCAGTTCGGCACGGGGGTATGGCTACACCTTC.